Shown below are 27 T cell receptor beta chains from a single sample sequenced in a study of T cell responses to AZD1222 COVID-19 vaccine. Only in-frame clones appear in the TCRdb table, and some are missing; sequencing was by immunoSEQ multiplex PCR. The sample lists some 140,000 clones, 70% to 90% occurring once. The sequenced sample was peripheral blood, obtained on day 0 of AZD1222 vaccination. These TCRs come from an adult in good health.

The chain recombines TRBV30 with TRBJ2-7; a possible D gene is TRBD1 (7 bases). There are 13 residues in the CDR3. Germline loops: CDR1 GTSNPN, CDR2 SVGIG (reference sequence). Trimming left V 3 bases short and J 1 base short, with 10 bases between. The CDR3 coding sequence is TGTGCCTGGAGGGGGGGACAGTCCTACGAGCAGTACTTC. Amino acid sequence: CAWRGGQSYEQYF.

CDR3 sequence reads: CASSVDGDPYTF. Here the CDR3 DNA reads TGTGCCAGCAGCGTAGACGGGGATCCCTACACCTTC. The chain carries TRBV9 and TRBJ1-2; D remains unclear. The CDR3 totals 12 residues. V gave up 0 bases and J gave up 10 bases, with 10 bases separating them. Per germline, CDR1 SGDLS and CDR2 YYNGEE.

The chain is built from TRBV3-1 (or the pseudogene TRBV3-2) and TRBJ1-2; D ambiguous. CDR1 is LGHDT and CDR2 is YNNKEL in the germline V gene (reference sequence). The V gene lost 4 bases and the J gene lost 3 bases, with 12 bases spanning the gap. CDR3 length: 14 amino acids. CDR3 protein: CASSPIGTYYGYTF. The CDR3 nucleotides read TGTGCCAGCAGCCCAATCGGAACGTACTATGGCTACACCTTC.

This clone turned up a few times. The CDR3 sequence: CASSLLGANYGYTF. CDR3 nucleotide sequence: TGTGCCAGCAGCTTACTGGGGGCGAACTATGGCTACACCTTC. The chain is built from TRBV7-8 and TRBJ1-2; D possibly corresponds to TRBD1 (6 bases). CDR3 size: 14 residues. V was clipped by 2 bases and J by 2 bases, with 9 bases between them. The germline CDR1 and CDR2 sequences are SGHVS and FQNEAQ.

CDR3 in amino acids: CAWSVWGGGTREAFF. DNA of the CDR3: TGTGCCTGGAGTGTTTGGGGGGGCGGCACTCGGGAAGCTTTCTTT. The rearrangement uses TRBV30 and TRBJ1-1; a possible D gene is TRBD1 (6 bases). Looked up from germline, CDR1 is GTSNPN and CDR2 is SVGIG (reference sequence). The length of the CDR3 is 15 residues. Trimming pared 0 bases from V and 8 bases from J, leaving 19 bases between.

The chain employs TRBV11-3 and TRBJ1-2, with D perhaps TRBD1 (6 bases). The germline gives CDR1 SGHNT, CDR2 YENEEA. V dropped 5 bases and J dropped 5 bases, with 12 bases sitting between them. The CDR3 spans 13 residues. CDR3 residues: CASSRGRWYGYTF. CDR3 coding DNA: TGTGCCAGCAGCCGGGGGCGCTGGTATGGCTACACCTTC.

This chain connects TRBV12-3 or TRBV12-4 to TRBJ2-1; D uncertain. Trimming took off 5 bases at V and 9 bases at J, with 8 bases between the two ends. This CDR3 comprises 11 residues. The CDR3 loop reads CASSPRLEQFF. Written as DNA, the CDR3 is TGTGCCAGCAGTCCCCGGCTTGAGCAGTTCTTC.

V is TRBV23-1 and J is TRBJ1-6; D remains unclear. TRBV23-1 qualifies as an ORF whose function is uncertain. Deletions cut 4 bases from V and 1 base from J, with 35 bases between. The CDR3 totals 24 residues. CDR3 sequence: CASSLLLNEPGMDEEVSYNSPLHF. DNA of the CDR3: TGCGCCAGCAGTCTACTCCTTAACGAGCCAGGCATGGATGAGGAAGTTTCCTATAATTCACCCCTCCACTTT.

The chain uses TRBV30 and TRBJ1-2; possible D gene TRBD1, 5 bases. Germline assignment: CDR1 GTSNPN and CDR2 SVGIG (reference sequence). The germline V and J ends were trimmed by 4 bases and 8 bases, with 14 bases remaining between them. This CDR3 is 12 amino acids long. CDR3 amino acids: CAWNYETAGYTF. CDR3 DNA: TGTGCCTGGAATTATGAGACAGCCGGCTACACCTTC.

V is TRBV28 and J is TRBJ1-5; D gene uncertain. Trimming removed 3 bases at V and 1 base at J, with 7 bases between. The CDR3 consists of 14 residues. Germline V lookup: CDR1 MDHEN, CDR2 SYDVKM. CDR3 in amino acids: CASSLYRSNQPQHF. The DNA for the CDR3 is TGTGCCAGCAGTTTGTATCGAAGCAATCAGCCCCAGCATTTT.

The chain has TRBV29-1 and TRBJ2-1; 14 nucleotides align to TRBD2. CDR1 and CDR2 (germline): SQVTM, ANQGSEA. The trim removed 6 bases at V and 10 bases at J, leaving 8 bases unmatched. The CDR3 runs 14 residues. CDR3 nucleotide sequence: TGCAGCGTCGCCGGGACTAGCGGGAGAAAGGAGCAGTTCTTC. This encodes CSVAGTSGRKEQFF.

The chain joins TRBV5-6 to TRBJ1-5, with D unresolved. The CDR3 is 13 residues long. CDR1 is SGHDT and CDR2 is YYEEEE in the germline V gene. The V end lost 0 bases, the J end lost 6 bases, and 7 bases lay between the germline ends. CDR3 amino acids: CASSLGTIQPQHF. The CDR3 DNA follows: TGTGCCAGCAGCTTGGGTACCATTCAGCCCCAGCATTTT. Full variable domain (remainder filled in from reference TRBV5-6 and TRBJ1-5): DAGVTQSPTHLIKTRGQQVTLRCSPKSGHDTVSWYQQALGQGPQFIFQYYEEEERQRGNFPDRFSGHQFPNYSSELNVNALLLGDSALYLCASSLGTIQPQHFGDGTRLSIL.

The chain has TRBV19 and TRBJ1-2; D is perhaps TRBD1 (5 bases). The CDR3 is 14 residues long. Trimming took 3 bases from V and 7 from J, leaving 15 bases between them. The germline gives CDR1 LNHDA, CDR2 SQIVND (reference sequence). The CDR3 sequence: CASSIRSGSLGYTF. As DNA, the CDR3 is TGTGCCAGTAGTATTCGGTCAGGGTCCCTTGGCTACACCTTC.

The chain links TRBV30 to TRBJ1-1; D is unclear. Trimming took off 0 bases at V and 0 bases at J, with 5 bases between the two ends. The CDR3 is made up of 13 amino acids. Germline V lookup: CDR1 GTSNPN, CDR2 SVGIG (reference sequence). CDR3 in DNA: TGTGCCTGGAGTGTAGGCATGAACACTGAAGCTTTCTTT. Translating gives CAWSVGMNTEAFF.

This chain joins TRBV13 and TRBJ2-3, with D unclear. Germline CDR1 PRHDT, CDR2 FYEKMQ (reference sequence). Trimming took off 5 bases at V and 5 bases at J, with 14 bases between the two ends. The CDR3 runs 14 residues. This CDR3 is CASSPWVREDTQYF. Written as DNA, the CDR3 is TGTGCCAGCAGCCCCTGGGTTCGTGAAGATACGCAGTATTTT. The whole variable domain, filled in from reference TRBV13 and TRBJ2-3, reads AAGVIQSPRHLIKEKRETATLKCYPIPRHDTVYWYQQGPGQDPQFLISFYEKMQSDKGSIPDRFSAQQFSDYHSELNMSSLELGDSALYFCASSPWVREDTQYFGPGTRLTVL.

The rearrangement joins TRBV12-3 or TRBV12-4 to TRBJ1-3; D is undetermined. The CDR3 runs to 12 residues. Trimming left V 6 bases short and J 10 bases short, with 13 bases between. CDR3 nucleotides: TGTGCCAGCAGACTCGGTTTTCAAACCATATATTTT. Translated, it gives CASRLGFQTIYF.

The chain uses TRBV28 and TRBJ2-7; 7 nucleotides line up with TRBD2. Germline assignment: CDR1 MDHEN and CDR2 SYDVKM. The CDR3 runs 16 residues. V shed 1 base, J shed 0 bases, and the junction held 6 bases outside the gene matches. CDR3 coding DNA: TGTGCCAGCAGTTTATACCTAACTAGCGTCTCCTACGAGCAGTACTTC. The encoded protein is CASSLYLTSVSYEQYF. The complete variable domain, with remaining parts taken from reference TRBV28 and TRBJ2-7, reads DVKVTQSSRYLVKRTGEKVFLECVQDMDHENMFWYRQDPGLGLRLIYFSYDVKMKEKGDIPEGYSVSREKKERFSLILESASTNQTSMYLCASSLYLTSVSYEQYFGPGTRLTVT.

The chain employs TRBV30 and TRBJ2-7; 10 nucleotides line up with TRBD1. With V trimmed by 8 bases and J by 6 bases, 13 bases remained unmatched. Germline CDR1 and CDR2: GTSNPN and SVGIG (reference sequence). The CDR3 covers 14 residues. The CDR3, as DNA: TGTGCCGCAACTACCGGGACAGGGGTCGGCGAGCAGTACTTC. Amino acid sequence: CAATTGTGVGEQYF.

V gene TRBV7-3 combines with J gene TRBJ1-5; weak D call: TRBD1 (5 bases). Germline V gene lookup returns CDR1 SGHTA and CDR2 FQGTGA. The CDR3 contains 20 residues. Trimming removed 5 bases from V and 1 base from J, with 27 bases in between. Here the CDR3 DNA reads TGTGCCAGCAGCCCTCTTATAGGGGAGAGAGGGTATGGGAGCAATCAGCCCCAGCATTTT. Its translation: CASSPLIGERGYGSNQPQHF. Complete variable domain (other parts from reference TRBV7-3 and TRBJ1-5): GAGVSQTPSNKVTEKGKYVELRCDPISGHTALYWYRQSLGQGPEFLIYFQGTGAADDSGLPNDRFFAVRPEGSVSTLKIQRTERGDSAVYLCASSPLIGERGYGSNQPQHFGDGTRLSIL.

J is TRBJ2-3 and V is TRBV6-2 or TRBV6-3, with D possibly matching TRBD2 (6 bases). The CDR3 length is 19 residues. Trimming took 2 bases from V and 0 from J, leaving 21 bases between them. The germline V gene encodes CDR1 MNHEY and CDR2 SVGEGT. The CDR3 reads CASSYDGVTGGVSTDTQYF. CDR3 nucleotide sequence: TGTGCCAGCAGTTACGACGGGGTTACTGGCGGGGTTAGCACAGATACGCAGTATTTT.

The chain links TRBV7-9 to TRBJ1-2, with TRBD1 as a possible D gene (5 bases). Trimming stripped 1 base from V and 6 bases from J, with 15 bases between. Germline values: CDR1 SEHNR, CDR2 FQNEAQ (reference sequence). The CDR3 runs 15 residues. The CDR3 is CASSLDGGGTHGYTF. DNA of the CDR3: TGTGCCAGCAGCTTAGACGGGGGAGGGACCCATGGCTACACCTTC.

This clone was counted once. The rearrangement links TRBV10-3 to TRBJ1-1; 9 bases line up with TRBD1. Germline loops: CDR1 ENHRY, CDR2 SYGVKD. This CDR3 is 14 amino acids long. V lost 11 bases to trimming and J lost 4 bases; unmatched junction nucleotides: 11. The CDR3 DNA reads TGTGCCGTCCGGGACAGGGTAAAAACCACTGAAGCTTTCTTT. It specifies CAVRDRVKTTEAFF.

This sequence joins TRBV12-3 or TRBV12-4 and TRBJ1-1; D call uncertain. The V gene lost 2 bases and the J gene lost 3 bases, with 4 bases spanning the gap. The CDR3 extends over 12 amino acids. The CDR3 spells CASSLWDTEAFF. CDR3 DNA: TGTGCCAGCAGTTTATGGGACACTGAAGCTTTCTTT.

J is TRBJ2-2 and V is TRBV7-9; TRBD1 matches at 7 bases. With 4 bases clipped from V and 6 bases from J, the junction kept 5 bases outside the gene matches. In germline, CDR1 is SEHNR, CDR2 FQNEAQ (reference sequence). The CDR3 consists of 14 residues. The CDR3 protein is CASSSDRDPGELFF. CDR3 coding DNA: TGTGCCAGCAGCTCAGACAGGGACCCCGGGGAGCTGTTTTTT.

Here the CDR3 reads CASSLQANTEAFF. The CDR3 DNA reads TGTGCCAGTTCCTTACAGGCGAACACTGAAGCTTTCTTT. This rearrangement joins TRBV19 to TRBJ1-1, with a possible D match to TRBD1 (5 bases). V lost 8 bases to trimming and J lost 1 base, with 11 bases between them. This CDR3 is 13 amino acids long. Looked up from germline, CDR1 is LNHDA and CDR2 is SQIVND (reference sequence).

The chain joins TRBV29-1 to TRBJ2-5, with 11 bases aligning to TRBD1. CDR1 is SQVTM and CDR2 is ANQGSEA in the germline V gene. This CDR3 is built from 16 residues. With 1 base clipped from V and 2 bases from J, the junction kept 6 bases outside the gene matches. As DNA, the CDR3 is TGCAGCGTTGAAGGCAGGACAGGGGGCTATCAAGAGACCCAGTACTTC. This codes for CSVEGRTGGYQETQYF.

V and J are TRBV21-1 and TRBJ2-2; the DNA was not compared with TRBD1, the D call given in the table. TRBV21-1 is a pseudogene segment. The CDR3 covers 19 residues. CDR3 protein: CASSILPPQGNSNTGELFF. CDR3 DNA sequence: TGTGCCAGCAGCATTCTGCCTCCCCAGGGAAACTCGAACACCGGGGAGCTGTTTTTT.